The 24 T cell receptor beta chains below all came from one sample that was sequenced in a study of T cells in Graves' hyperthyroidism and ophthalmopathy. TCR beta CDR3 region amplification was performed from RNA transcripts. The HTBI primer set served for first-round RT-PCR of the TCR CDR3. TCRdb used MiXCR to reprocess the multiplex PCR reads, holding one entry per CDR3 protein. The sample carries 330,000 or so distinct CDR3 sequences, 15% to 20% recorded once. Sequences were obtained from blood. The receptor set was obtained from a woman aged 40 to 50 with Graves' ophthalmopathy.

This clonotype was found many times. The J gene is TRBJ2-5, the V gene TRBV28; either TRBD1 or TRBD2 may fit D (5 bases each). The CDR3 runs 15 residues. Germline V gene lookup returns CDR1 MDHEN and CDR2 SYDVKM. The V end lost 5 bases, the J end lost 0 bases, and 13 bases lay between the germline ends. The chain's CDR3 is CASSRDGTHQETQYF. The CDR3 DNA is TGTGCCAGCAGTCGTGACGGGACGCACCAAGAGACCCAGTACTTC.

This clonotype has only a few counts. V usage is TRBV2 and J usage is TRBJ2-5; 11 nucleotides line up with TRBD1. Germline V gives CDR1 SNHLY, CDR2 FYNNEI. V dropped 4 bases and J dropped 5; count of bases not matched to a gene: 6. The CDR3 has 15 residues. The CDR3 loop reads CASSGGQGVEETQYF. CDR3 DNA: TGTGCCAGCAGTGGGGGACAGGGGGTCGAGGAGACCCAGTACTTC. Complete variable domain (other parts from reference TRBV2 and TRBJ2-5): EPEVTQTPSHQVTQMGQEVILRCVPISNHLYFYWYRQILGQKVEFLVSFYNNEISEKSEIFDDQFSVERPDGSNFTLKIRSTKLEDSAMYFCASSGGQGVEETQYFGPGTRLLVL.

At least ten counts were recorded for this clonotype. The CDR3 DNA is TGTGCCATCAGTGAGTTCCCGGACAAGTCGTACGAGCAGTACTTC. Translating it yields CAISEFPDKSYEQYF. The chain carries TRBV10-3 and TRBJ2-7; possibly TRBD1 for D (5 bases). The V end lost 1 base, the J end lost 4 bases, and 14 bases lay between the germline ends. Germline assignment: CDR1 ENHRY and CDR2 SYGVKD. The CDR3 runs to 15 residues.

On this clonotype itself: Given a much more abundant clone one base away, this may be a read error. This chain joins TRBV7-3 and TRBJ2-2; TRBD1 is a possible D gene (6 bases). The germline V gene has CDR1 SGHTA and CDR2 FQGTGA. The CDR3 consists of 13 residues. CDR3 in amino acids: CASSLIGDIELLF. The CDR3 DNA sequence: TGTGCCAGCAGCTTAATCGGGGACATAGAGCTGCTTTTT.

This clonotype was counted between two and nine times. A much more abundant neighbour one base away suggests this may be a read error. The genes are TRBV30 and TRBJ2-7; D is uncertain. The CDR3 length is 11 residues. Germline V lookup: CDR1 GTSNPN, CDR2 SVGIG (reference sequence). The V end lost 5 bases, the J end lost 2 bases, and 7 bases lay between the germline ends. This CDR3 reads CAWGPAYEQYF. In DNA, the CDR3 is TGTGCCTGGGGTCCCGCCTACGAGCAGTACTTC.

This clonotype was counted at least ten times. This chain connects TRBV27 to TRBJ1-5; D remains unclear. This CDR3 comprises 18 residues. V was clipped by 1 base and J by 3 bases, with 19 bases between them. Germline V lookup: CDR1 MNHEY, CDR2 SMNVEV (reference sequence). The CDR3 loop reads CASSLFGLQGRINQPQHF. In DNA, the CDR3 is TGTGCCAGCAGTTTATTCGGGCTACAAGGGAGGATCAATCAGCCCCAGCATTTT.

The rearrangement joins TRBV6-2 or TRBV6-3 to TRBJ2-7; tentative D call: TRBD2 (5 bases). The CDR3 is 14 amino acids. CDR1 MNHEY and CDR2 SVGEGT come from the germline V gene. V dropped 8 bases and J dropped 2 bases, with 16 bases sitting between them. This CDR3 reads CASHTRRAPYEQYF. CDR3 sequence (DNA): TGTGCCAGCCATACTAGAAGGGCTCCCTACGAGCAGTACTTC.

Many counts were recorded for this clonotype. The chain links TRBV30 to TRBJ1-3; D unclear. There are 11 residues in the CDR3. Germline lookup yields CDR1 GTSNPN and CDR2 SVGIG (reference sequence). V gave up 7 bases and J gave up 5 bases, with 9 bases separating them. The CDR3 bases are TGTGCCTACTCGAACCGAAACACCATATATTTT. Translation gives CAYSNRNTIYF.

This clonotype was recorded many times. The V and J genes are TRBV12-5 and TRBJ1-1; D gene ambiguous. Germline assignment: CDR1 LGHNT and CDR2 FRNRAP. The V and J ends lost 1 base and 8 bases respectively, with 14 bases between them. This CDR3 has 14 amino acids. This CDR3 reads CASGLASGRREAFF. CDR3 coding DNA: TGTGCTAGTGGTTTGGCCTCGGGAAGGAGGGAAGCTTTCTTT.

This clonotype appeared a few times. This may come from a read error, since a much larger clone is one base off. This chain joins TRBV29-1 and TRBJ2-7; 8 positions agree with TRBD1. The CDR3 is 12 residues long. V lost 6 bases, J lost 7 bases, and 8 bases stayed unmatched. The germline CDR1 and CDR2 sequences are SQVTM and ANQGSEA. CDR3 region: CSVGVRGREQYF. For the CDR3, the DNA is TGCAGCGTGGGGGTCAGGGGGCGAGAGCAGTACTTC.

This clonotype was seen many times. The rearrangement links TRBV15 to TRBJ2-7; D is uncertain. The ends were cut back, 4 bases at V and 1 base at J, with 17 bases in the middle. The CDR3 consists of 16 residues. Germline CDR1 LNHNV, CDR2 YYDKDF (reference sequence). The DNA for the CDR3 is TGTGCCACCAGCATCTTAGACACCGCTACATCCTACGAGCAGTACTTC. Residues: CATSILDTATSYEQYF.

This clonotype was observed at least ten times. J is TRBJ1-2 and V is TRBV28, with 8 bases lining up with TRBD1. The germline CDR1 and CDR2 sequences are MDHEN and SYDVKM. The V and J ends lost 6 bases and 2 bases, in that order; junction bases with no gene match: 2. The CDR3 extends over 13 amino acids. CDR3 sequence: CASSWDRNYGYTF. CDR3 coding DNA: TGTGCCAGCAGCTGGGACAGGAACTATGGCTACACCTTC.

Many counts were recorded for this clonotype. The chain couples TRBV7-3 to TRBJ2-2; 9 positions match TRBD1. Per germline, CDR1 SGHTA and CDR2 FQGTGA. The trim removed 4 bases at V and 7 bases at J, leaving 4 bases unmatched. The CDR3 has 14 residues. Written as DNA, the CDR3 is TGTGCCAGCAGCTCCGGGACAGGGAACGGGGAGCTGTTTTTT. Protein sequence: CASSSGTGNGELFF. The entire variable domain, with the rest obtained from reference TRBV7-3 and TRBJ2-2, is as follows: GAGVSQTPSNKVTEKGKYVELRCDPISGHTALYWYRQSLGQGPEFLIYFQGTGAADDSGLPNDRFFAVRPEGSVSTLKIQRTERGDSAVYLCASSSGTGNGELFFGEGSRLTVL.

The gene calls are TRBV3-1 and TRBJ2-3; possibly TRBD2 for D (7 bases). CDR1 and CDR2 from the germline V gene are LGHDT and YNNKEL (reference sequence). This CDR3 spans 14 amino acids. Trimming took off 1 base at V and 6 bases at J, with 11 bases between the two ends. In nucleotides, the CDR3 is TGTGCCAGCAGCCAAGTCGAGGGGGGGGATACGCAGTATTTT. Translation gives CASSQVEGGDTQYF.

This clonotype has a count of ten or more. This chain uses TRBV20-1 with TRBJ1-3; D remains unclear. Per germline, CDR1 DFQATT and CDR2 SNEGSKA (reference sequence). The CDR3 is 15 amino acids. V lost 2 bases and J lost 0, with 11 bases in between. CDR3 nucleotide sequence: TGCAGTGCTAGATTTGGTCCTTCCTCTGGAAACACCATATATTTT. It codes for CSARFGPSSGNTIYF.

In this sample, this clonotype turned up many times. V usage is TRBV19 and J usage is TRBJ1-1; unclear D gene. Germline CDR1 and CDR2: LNHDA and SQIVND (reference sequence). The CDR3 is made up of 13 amino acids. Trimming cost V 8 bases and J 2 bases, with 12 bases left between them. The CDR3 DNA sequence: TGTGCCAGTCTTGGGATTCTAAACACTGAAGCTTTCTTT. It encodes CASLGILNTEAFF. Supplemented by reference TRBV19 and TRBJ1-1, the full variable domain reads DGGITQSPKYLFRKEGQNVTLSCEQNLNHDAMYWYRQDPGQGLRLIYYSQIVNDFQKGDIAEGYSVSREKKESFPLTVTSAQKNPTAFYLCASLGILNTEAFFGQGTRLTVV.

This clonotype was counted many times. The CDR3 region is CASSQDPRQVGFTEAFF. In DNA, the CDR3 is TGTGCCAGCAGCCAAGATCCAAGACAGGTGGGATTCACTGAAGCTTTCTTT. The V gene is TRBV3-1, the J gene TRBJ1-1, with D possibly TRBD1 on 6 matching bases. From germline, CDR1 is LGHDT and CDR2 YNNKEL (reference sequence). The CDR3 is 17 residues long. Between the trimmed V and J ends, which lost 0 bases and 4 bases, there was a span of 18 bases.

This clonotype appeared many times. The chain combines TRBV27 with TRBJ2-2, with a tentative D call TRBD1 (5 bases). CDR3 length: 15 residues. V lost 2 bases and J lost 1, with 8 bases in between. Germline assignment: CDR1 MNHEY and CDR2 SMNVEV (reference sequence). The CDR3 DNA is TGTGCCAGCAGTTTAGGGGCAAAGAACACCGGGGAGCTGTTTTTT. Its translation is CASSLGAKNTGELFF.

This clonotype was seen repeatedly, ten times or more. The rearrangement links TRBV29-1 to TRBJ2-2; no firm D call. This CDR3 is built from 14 residues. The V gene's germline CDR1 is SQVTM and CDR2 ANQGSEA. V was shortened by 2 bases and J by 0 bases, with 7 bases between the two germline ends. The CDR3 reads CSVESRANTGELFF. CDR3 bases: TGCAGCGTTGAATCCCGCGCGAACACCGGGGAGCTGTTTTTT.

This rearrangement joins TRBV27 to TRBJ2-2; TRBD2 agrees at 8 bases. This CDR3 has 18 amino acids. The germline gives CDR1 MNHEY, CDR2 SMNVEV (reference sequence). The trim removed 7 bases at V and 5 bases at J, leaving 18 bases unmatched. The CDR3 loop is CASTLRAGLASETGELFF. Written as DNA, the CDR3 is TGTGCCAGCACCCTAAGAGCTGGACTAGCTTCAGAGACCGGGGAGCTGTTTTTT.

Ten or more counts support this clonotype. This rearrangement joins TRBV6-5 to TRBJ2-6; D uncertain. Germline CDR1 reads MNHEY; CDR2 reads SVGAGI. With 3 bases removed from V and 0 bases from J, the gap between germline ends came to 6 bases. This CDR3 has 15 amino acids. Written as DNA, the CDR3 is TGTGCCAGCAGTTATCTTAACTCTGGGGCCAACGTCCTGACTTTC. Translation: CASSYLNSGANVLTF.

This clonotype was counted ten times or more. The rearrangement uses TRBV28 and TRBJ2-6, with D uncertain. The ends were cut back, 8 bases at V and 0 bases at J, with 8 bases in the middle. The CDR3 has 14 residues. Per the germline V gene, CDR1 is MDHEN and CDR2 is SYDVKM. CDR3 amino acids: CASGKLSGANVLTF. The CDR3 coding sequence is TGTGCCAGCGGAAAGCTCTCTGGGGCCAACGTCCTGACTTTC.

In its sample, this clonotype was seen many times. The chain links TRBV20-1 to TRBJ2-2; D tentatively fits TRBD1 or TRBD2 (5 bases each). Trimming stripped 2 bases from V and 4 bases from J, with 8 bases between. The CDR3 has 13 amino acids. Germline lookup yields CDR1 DFQATT and CDR2 SNEGSKA (reference sequence). CDR3: CSARKGSTGELFF. The DNA for the CDR3 is TGCAGTGCTAGAAAGGGGAGCACCGGGGAGCTGTTTTTT.

This clonotype was seen ten or more times. The chain carries TRBV13 and TRBJ2-1; the D gene is possibly TRBD2 (5 bases). V was shortened by 5 bases and J by 2 bases, with 10 bases between the two germline ends. Germline values: CDR1 PRHDT, CDR2 FYEKMQ (reference sequence). This CDR3 spans 14 amino acids. CDR3 DNA sequence: TGTGCCAGCAGCCCATGGACTGCCTACAATGAGCAGTTCTTC. Translated: CASSPWTAYNEQFF.